What follows are 25 T cell receptor beta chains derived from one specimen sequenced in a study of T cell responses to AZD1222 COVID-19 vaccine. Produced via immunoSEQ multiplex PCR; TCRdb's table is partial and in-frame only. Here the sample spans fewer than 100,000 clones, 80% to 90% being singletons. Sequenced here: peripheral blood, sampled on day 0 of AZD1222 vaccination. These receptor sequences come from an adult in good health.

This clone has just one count. The genes are TRBV13 and TRBJ2-1, with 9 bases matching TRBD2. The CDR3 sequence is 15 residues long. Looked up from germline, CDR1 is PRHDT and CDR2 is FYEKMQ (reference sequence). J lost 9 bases, V lost 6 bases, and 12 bases had no gene match. The CDR3 protein is CASSPGRGGAFEQFF. CDR3 coding DNA: TGTGCCAGCAGTCCCGGGCGCGGGGGGGCCTTTGAGCAGTTCTTC.

Concerning this clone itself: The sample carries other DNA sequences with the same CDR3. The chain employs TRBV7-2 and TRBJ2-4; perhaps TRBD1 as D (6 bases). Germline values: CDR1 SGHTA, CDR2 FQGNSA. Trimming took 5 bases from V and 5 from J, leaving 13 bases between them. This CDR3 spans 14 amino acids. CDR3 region: CASSPGRGQNIQYF. The CDR3 DNA sequence: TGTGCCAGCAGCCCTGGCAGGGGTCAAAACATTCAGTACTTC.

The chain couples TRBV11-2 to TRBJ1-6; no clear D. Germline V gene sequence: CDR1 SGHAT, CDR2 FQNNGV. This CDR3 spans 13 amino acids. V was trimmed by 8 bases and J by 8 bases, leaving 13 bases between them. CDR3 region: CASPTGRDSPLHF. The CDR3 nucleotides read TGTGCCAGCCCCACGGGGAGGGATTCACCCCTCCACTTT.

This clone turned up a few times. This chain uses TRBV23-1 with TRBJ2-6, with D tentatively TRBD1 (5 bases). TRBV23-1 is noted as an ORF with a role that remains uncertain. The CDR3 contains 16 residues. With 5 bases removed from V and 2 bases from J, the gap between germline ends came to 13 bases. The DNA for the CDR3 is TGCGCCAGCAGTGGGCAGGGAAGTGCTGGGGCCAACGTCCTGACTTTC. Protein: CASSGQGSAGANVLTF.

The chain employs TRBV5-1 and TRBJ1-3, with D hard to call. V lost 4 bases to trimming and J lost 0 bases, with 11 bases between them. This CDR3 contains 15 residues. Germline-derived CDR1 and CDR2 are SGHRS and YFSETQ. CDR3 loop: CASSIGLSSGNTIYF. The CDR3 DNA follows: TGCGCCAGCAGCATAGGACTGAGCTCTGGAAACACCATATATTTT.

The chain is built from TRBV3-1 (or the pseudogene TRBV3-2) and TRBJ1-1; possible D gene TRBD1, 6 bases. The CDR3 spans 15 residues. Germline loops: CDR1 LGHDT, CDR2 YNNKEL (reference sequence). V was shortened by 8 bases and J by 5 bases, with 21 bases between the two germline ends. The CDR3, as DNA: TGTGCCAGCTCCCCGATGGGGGGCGGGGGTACTGAAGCTTTCTTT. Amino acid sequence: CASSPMGGGGTEAFF.

A remark on this clone: Sequence at one end of the junction differs from germline and may be a read error. The V and J genes are TRBV6-5 and TRBJ1-1, with TRBD1 as a possible D gene (5 bases). The CDR3 consists of 13 residues. In germline, CDR1 is MNHEY, CDR2 SVGAGI. CDR3 in DNA: TGTGCCAGCATTCTCGGGGGAAGGGCTGAGGCTTTCTTT. Translated, it gives CASILGGRAEAFF.

The chain uses TRBV7-3 and TRBJ1-6, with D unresolved. V was trimmed by 0 bases and J by 7 bases, leaving 10 bases between them. This CDR3 contains 15 residues. Per the germline V gene, CDR1 is SGHTA and CDR2 is FQGTGA. CDR3 loop: CASSLTFDGNSPLHF. The CDR3 DNA reads as TGTGCCAGCAGCTTAACGTTCGACGGAAATTCACCCCTCCACTTT.

In its sample, this clone was seen a few times. This chain connects TRBV9 to TRBJ1-2; possible D gene TRBD1, 6 bases. Trimming took 0 bases from V and 2 from J, leaving 11 bases between them. Germline assignment: CDR1 SGDLS and CDR2 YYNGEE. The CDR3 has 15 residues. CDR3 sequence: CASSVGGGANYGYTF. In nucleotides, the CDR3 is TGTGCCAGCAGCGTAGGAGGGGGAGCAAACTATGGCTACACCTTC.

The gene calls are TRBV7-3 and TRBJ2-2, with TRBD1 identical over 8 bases. After removal of 8 bases from V and 5 bases from J, the junction contained 7 bases not matched to a gene. This CDR3 contains 14 residues. CDR1 and CDR2 (germline): SGHTA, FQGTGA. The CDR3 coding sequence is TGTGCCAGCGGACGACAGGGGACAACCGGGGAGCTGTTTTTT. Translating gives CASGRQGTTGELFF.

CDR3 loop: CASSQDRRTGGYGYTF. Written as DNA, the CDR3 is TGCGCCAGCAGCCAAGATCGCCGGACAGGGGGCTATGGCTACACCTTC. The chain employs TRBV4-3 and TRBJ1-2, with TRBD1 matching over 10 bases. Trimming removed 0 bases from V and 4 bases from J; junction bases left unmatched: 5. This CDR3 is built from 16 residues. Germline V gives CDR1 LGHNA, CDR2 YSLEER.

This clone was detected a few times. J is TRBJ2-7 and V is TRBV6-5; TRBD1 agrees at 10 bases. CDR1 and CDR2 from the germline V gene are MNHEY and SVGAGI. The V gene end was trimmed by 2 bases and the J gene end by 5 bases; junction bases not matched to a gene: 3. This CDR3 has 14 residues. CDR3 residues: CASSYGTGVHEQYF. The CDR3 region has the DNA TGTGCCAGCAGTTACGGGACAGGGGTTCACGAGCAGTACTTC.

J is TRBJ1-4 and V is TRBV5-1; D is uncertain. This CDR3 is 13 amino acids long. Trimming removed 7 bases at V and 0 bases at J, with 7 bases between. The germline CDR1 and CDR2 sequences are SGHRS and YFSETQ. The CDR3 DNA reads as TGCGCCAGCTCACGGGCAACTAATGAAAAACTGTTTTTT. As protein: CASSRATNEKLFF. The variable domain in full, completed from reference TRBV5-1 and TRBJ1-4, reads KAGVTQTPRYLIKTRGQQVTLSCSPISGHRSVSWYQQTPGQGLQFLFEYFSETQRNKGNFPGRFSGRQFSNSRSEMNVSTLELGDSALYLCASSRATNEKLFFGSGTQLSVL.

The V call is TRBV28, the J call TRBJ2-7, with D possibly TRBD1 on 6 matching bases. Germline assignment: CDR1 MDHEN and CDR2 SYDVKM. Trimming cost V 7 bases and J 1 base, with 11 bases left between them. This CDR3 has 13 residues. This CDR3 reads CASTARGSYEQYF. CDR3 DNA: TGTGCCAGCACCGCGAGGGGGTCCTACGAGCAGTACTTC.

V gene TRBV28 combines with J gene TRBJ1-2; possibly TRBD1 for D (6 bases). This CDR3 contains 14 residues. Germline CDR1 is MDHEN and CDR2 is SYDVKM. The V end was cut by 4 bases, the J end by 3 bases, with 12 bases between. Here the CDR3 reads CASSYHQGYYGYTF. In DNA form, the CDR3 reads TGTGCCAGCAGTTATCATCAGGGGTACTATGGCTACACCTTC.

The J gene is TRBJ1-6, the V gene TRBV7-3; 11 bases map to TRBD1. V trimming: 2 bases; J trimming: 10 bases; junction bases outside the gene matches: 1. The CDR3 sequence is 14 residues long. Germline CDR1 is SGHTA and CDR2 is FQGTGA. The CDR3 region is CASSLGTGGSPLHF. CDR3 in DNA: TGTGCCAGCAGCTTAGGGACAGGGGGATCACCCCTCCACTTT.

The rearrangement uses TRBV5-1 and TRBJ2-7; D is undetermined. V shed 2 bases and J shed 0 bases, with 18 bases lying between them. The CDR3 consists of 17 residues. CDR1 is SGHRS, CDR2 YFSETQ, per germline. The CDR3 region is CASSLPFLSASSYEQYF. The CDR3 DNA is TGCGCCAGCAGCTTACCATTCCTCTCCGCGAGCTCCTACGAGCAGTACTTC.

The rearrangement links TRBV6-6 to TRBJ1-5, with D unresolved. Trimming removed 7 bases from V and 9 bases from J, with 13 bases in between. CDR3 length: 12 residues. CDR1 and CDR2 from the germline V gene are MNHNY and SVGAGI (reference sequence). The chain's CDR3 is CASTTWVRPQHF. In DNA, the CDR3 is TGTGCCAGCACCACCTGGGTTCGGCCCCAGCATTTT.

The chain couples TRBV4-1 to TRBJ1-4, with 8 bases matching TRBD1. Germline CDR1 MGHRA, CDR2 YSYEKL. The trim removed 1 base at V and 1 base at J, leaving 8 bases unmatched. The length of the CDR3 is 18 residues. CDR3 DNA: TGCGCCAGCAGCCAAGTCGTAGGCAGGGGGCTAACTAATGAAAAACTGTTTTTT. This gives the protein CASSQVVGRGLTNEKLFF.

Concerning this clone itself: Germline is not matched at one junction end, which may reflect a read error. This chain joins TRBV7-7 and TRBJ2-5; 7 bases map to TRBD2. The CDR3 loop spans 14 amino acids. The germline V gene has CDR1 SSHAT and CDR2 FNYEAQ (reference sequence). The CDR3 DNA reads as TGTGCTAGCAGCTTGGGGGGGTTTACGGAGACCCAGTACTTC. Amino acid sequence: CASSLGGFTETQYF.

The rearrangement uses TRBV7-3 and TRBJ2-2, with a possible D match to TRBD1 (6 bases). Germline V gene lookup returns CDR1 SGHTA and CDR2 FQGTGA. Trimming removed 10 bases from V and 2 bases from J, with 17 bases in between. The CDR3 contains 15 residues. The CDR3 DNA follows: TGTGCCACCAGTTCCGGGACAAAAAACACCGGGGAGCTGTTTTTT. Amino acids: CATSSGTKNTGELFF.

This clone was seen only a few times. This chain links TRBV5-5 with TRBJ2-7; D uncertain. V was pared by 7 bases and J by 4 bases, with 15 bases between. In germline, CDR1 is SGHKS, CDR2 YYEKEE (reference sequence). The CDR3 has 13 amino acids. The DNA of the CDR3 is TGTGCCAGCGCTCGTCGCGGAGCATACGAGCAGTACTTC. It translates to CASARRGAYEQYF.

This chain links TRBV4-3 with TRBJ1-2, with D uncertain. Germline V CDR1 and CDR2: LGHNA, YSLEER. Deletions cut 4 bases from V and 8 bases from J, with 17 bases between. CDR3 length equals 14 residues. CDR3 in DNA: TGCGCCAGCAGCCCAACCTCCGGGGTAAAGGGCTACACCTTC. This gives the protein CASSPTSGVKGYTF.

V and J are TRBV11-2 and TRBJ2-1, with D maybe TRBD2 (5 bases). This CDR3 contains 17 residues. V lost 3 bases, J lost 0 bases, and 15 bases lay in between. Germline lookup yields CDR1 SGHAT and CDR2 FQNNGV. CDR3 nucleotides: TGTGCCAGCAGCTTGGGTCTAAGCGGCGGCTCCTACAATGAGCAGTTCTTC. Translated, it gives CASSLGLSGGSYNEQFF.

The chain is built from TRBV5-8 and TRBJ1-4, with TRBD1 matching over 8 bases. Germline V lookup: CDR1 SGHTS, CDR2 YDEGEE. J gave up 2 bases and V 0 bases, and 6 bases lay outside the gene matches. The CDR3 extends over 17 amino acids. CDR3 DNA sequence: TGTGCCAGCAGCTTGGGGACAGGGAGTGAGACTAATGAAAAACTGTTTTTT. Protein: CASSLGTGSETNEKLFF.